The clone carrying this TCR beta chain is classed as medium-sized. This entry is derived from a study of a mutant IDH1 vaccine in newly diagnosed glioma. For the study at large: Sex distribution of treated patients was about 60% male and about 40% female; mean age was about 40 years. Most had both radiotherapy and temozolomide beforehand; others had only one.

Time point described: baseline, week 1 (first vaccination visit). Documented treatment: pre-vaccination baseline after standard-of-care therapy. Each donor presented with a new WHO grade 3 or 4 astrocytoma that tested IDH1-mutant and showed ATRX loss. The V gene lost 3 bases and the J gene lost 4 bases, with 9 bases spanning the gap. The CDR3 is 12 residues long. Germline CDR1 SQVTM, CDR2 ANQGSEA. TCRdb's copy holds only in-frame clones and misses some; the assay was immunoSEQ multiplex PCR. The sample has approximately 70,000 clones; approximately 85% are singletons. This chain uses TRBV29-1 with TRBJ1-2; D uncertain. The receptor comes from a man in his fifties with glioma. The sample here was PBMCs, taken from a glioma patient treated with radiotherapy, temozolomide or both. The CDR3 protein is CSVEAGGYGYTF. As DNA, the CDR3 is TGCAGCGTTGAGGCAGGCGGCTATGGCTACACCTTC.